This is a list of T cell receptor beta chains from one sample in a study of cytomegalovirus exposure and HLA in healthy donors. Generated by immunoSEQ multiplex PCR, the TCRdb table keeps only in-frame clones and is missing some. The data contain 95,000 to 150,000 clones, around two thirds of them seen just once; the ten biggest clones take up 8.2%. Specimen: PBMCs. The receptor set was obtained from a middle-aged woman in good health and CMV-seropositive. The CDR3 runs from the conserved cysteine through the conserved F or W. D genes are given only for firm matches. A clone size is listed for some rows: how often the clone was seen (once, few, many), or a class if it is expanded.

j_call	v_call	d_call	clone_size	cdr3_nt	cdr3_aa
TRBJ2-3	TRBV29-1	TRBD2	-	TGCAGCGTTGTAATCGGCGGGGGGGCGGCAGATACGCAGTATTTT	CSVVIGGGAADTQYF
TRBJ2-2	TRBV13	-	-	TGTGCCAGCATGGCGGGGTATGACACCGGGGAGCTGTTTTTT	CASMAGYDTGELFF
TRBJ1-3	TRBV15	TRBD1	-	TGTGCCACCAGCCGACAGGGGCCCTCTGGAAACACCATATATTTT	CATSRQGPSGNTIYF
TRBJ2-5	TRBV29-1	-	-	TGCAGCGTTGCTCGGGGTGACGAGACCCAGTACTTC	CSVARGDETQYF
TRBJ2-7	TRBV5-4	-	-	TGTGCCAGCAGCTTCGGTCGGGTTCTCGACGAGCAGTACTTC	CASSFGRVLDEQYF
TRBJ1-5	TRBV2	TRBD1	-	TGTGCCAGCAGTACGACAGGGCTGCCCCAGCATTTT	CASSTTGLPQHF
TRBJ2-1	TRBV10-3	TRBD1	-	TGTGCCATCAGGGGGGAGGGGACAGGGGATGATGAGCAGTTCTTC	CAIRGEGTGDDEQFF
TRBJ2-5	TRBV7-2	-	-	TGTGCCAGCAGCCCCTTGACAGAATTCCAAGAGACCCAGTACTTC	CASSPLTEFQETQYF
TRBJ2-3	TRBV5-1	TRBD2	-	TGCGCCAGCAGCCGGAGACTAGCGGGGACCACAGATACGCAGTATTTT	CASSRRLAGTTDTQYF
TRBJ1-2	TRBV15	-	-	TGTGCCACCCACTCGACAGATGGCCGGGAGGGCGGCTACACCTTC	CATHSTDGREGGYTF
TRBJ2-5	TRBV7-9	TRBD1	-	TGTGCCAGCAGCTCCGGACAGGGCCAAGAGACCCAGTACTTC	CASSSGQGQETQYF
TRBJ2-5	TRBV7-2	TRBD2	-	TGTGCCAGCAGCTTCCAGCGGGGGGGCCTTGAGACCCAGTACTTC	CASSFQRGGLETQYF
TRBJ2-7	TRBV9	-	once	TGTGCCAGCAGCGTAGAAGAGGATCTATCATACGAGCAGTACTTC	CASSVEEDLSYEQYF
TRBJ2-7	TRBV5-1	TRBD1	-	TGCGCCAGCAGCTTGGAACAGGGGGGCGAGCAGTACTTC	CASSLEQGGEQYF
TRBJ1-1	TRBV10-1	TRBD1	-	TGCGCCAGACCGGGACAGCCTTACACTGAAGCTTTCTTT	CARPGQPYTEAFF
TRBJ2-1	TRBV15	-	-	TGTGCCACCAGGGGTCAGTGGGGGGGCCGAGATGAGCAGTTCTTC	CATRGQWGGRDEQFF
TRBJ2-7	TRBV28	-	-	TGTGCCAGCAGTTTCGGGGGCTCCTACGAGCAGTACTTC	CASSFGGSYEQYF
TRBJ2-1	TRBV5-1	-	-	TGCGCCAGCAGCCTGACTCAGTACAATGAGCAGTTCTTC	CASSLTQYNEQFF
TRBJ2-7	TRBV5-1	TRBD1	-	TGCGCCAGCAGCTACCGGGACAGGGGCCACGAGCAGTACTTC	CASSYRDRGHEQYF
TRBJ1-6	TRBV6-1	-	-	TGTGCCAGCAGTGTAGAAGGGGATTCACCCCTCCACTTT	CASSVEGDSPLHF
TRBJ2-5	TRBV9	TRBD2	-	TGTGCCAGCAGCGGAAACCTTACGGGAGGAGCCCAGTACTTC	CASSGNLTGGAQYF
TRBJ2-7	TRBV6-5	-	-	TGTGCCAGCAGTTACTATCGGGGCAGGGGTTACGAGCAGTACTTC	CASSYYRGRGYEQYF
TRBJ1-1	TRBV7-2	TRBD1	-	TGTGCCAGCAGCCGACAGGGTGGGTACACTGAAGCTTTCTTT	CASSRQGGYTEAFF
TRBJ1-2	TRBV6-5	-	-	TGTGCCAGCAGCCCGGACACGGTAGTAAGGGGCTACACCTTC	CASSPDTVVRGYTF
TRBJ2-5	TRBV9	TRBD2	once	TGTGCCAGCAGCGTTCGACTAGCGGGGAGAGAGACCCAGTACTTC	CASSVRLAGRETQYF